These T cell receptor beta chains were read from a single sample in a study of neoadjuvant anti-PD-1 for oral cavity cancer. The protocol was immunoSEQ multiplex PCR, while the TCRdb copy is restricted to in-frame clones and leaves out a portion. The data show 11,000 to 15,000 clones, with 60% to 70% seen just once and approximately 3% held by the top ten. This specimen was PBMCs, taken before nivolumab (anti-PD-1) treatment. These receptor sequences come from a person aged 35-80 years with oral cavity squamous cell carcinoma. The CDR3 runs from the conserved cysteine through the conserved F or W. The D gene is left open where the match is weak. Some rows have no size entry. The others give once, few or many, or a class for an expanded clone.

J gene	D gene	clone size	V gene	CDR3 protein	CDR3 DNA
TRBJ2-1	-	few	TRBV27	CASSLYLAYNEQFF	TGTGCCAGCAGTTTATACCTCGCCTACAATGAGCAGTTCTTC
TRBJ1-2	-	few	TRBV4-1	CASSQPGRARGGYTF	TGCGCCAGCAGCCAACCCGGCAGGGCCCGGGGGGGCTACACCTTC
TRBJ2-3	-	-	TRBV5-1	CASSMNSAEDTQYF	TGCGCCAGCAGCATGAATAGCGCTGAAGATACGCAGTATTTT
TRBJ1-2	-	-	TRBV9	CASTLNENSDYYGYTF	TGTGCCAGCACCCTAAATGAGAACAGCGACTACTATGGCTACACCTTC
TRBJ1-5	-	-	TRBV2	CASSERSLFLRDGAKPQHF	TGTGCCAGCAGTGAGAGGAGCCTCTTTCTCCGAGACGGCGCGAAGCCCCAGCATTTT
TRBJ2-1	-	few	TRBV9	CASSGSGNEQFF	TGTGCCAGCAGCGGTAGTGGGAATGAGCAGTTCTTC
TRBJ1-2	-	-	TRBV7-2	CASTIGAGDSYGYTF	TGTGCCAGCACTATAGGGGCAGGGGATTCCTATGGCTACACCTTC
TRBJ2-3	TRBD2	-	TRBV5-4	CASSSGGAGTTDTQYF	TGTGCCAGCAGCTCGGGGGGGGCGGGAACCACAGATACGCAGTATTTT
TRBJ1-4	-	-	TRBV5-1	CASSPTGPATNEKLFF	TGCGCCAGCAGCCCGACAGGCCCTGCAACTAATGAAAAACTGTTTTTT
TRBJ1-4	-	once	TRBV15	CATSRGAGSEKLFF	TGTGCCACCAGCAGAGGGGCAGGGAGTGAAAAACTGTTTTTT
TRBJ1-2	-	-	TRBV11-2	CASSLVFRTDNNYGYTF	TGTGCCAGCAGCTTAGTATTCCGGACAGACAACAACTATGGCTACACCTTC
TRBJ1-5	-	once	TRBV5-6	CASSLGGGGSPQHF	TGTGCCAGCAGCTTAGGTGGGGGTGGTTCGCCCCAGCATTTT
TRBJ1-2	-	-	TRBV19	CASSKPRTLSNYGYTF	TGTGCCAGTAGCAAACCTAGGACTTTAAGTAACTATGGCTACACCTTC
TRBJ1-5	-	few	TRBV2	CASSEAWGGNQPQHF	TGTGCCAGCAGTGAGGCGTGGGGAGGGAATCAGCCCCAGCATTTT
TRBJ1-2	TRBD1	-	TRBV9	CASSVVDRGYGYTF	TGTGCCAGCAGCGTAGTGGACAGGGGCTATGGCTACACCTTC
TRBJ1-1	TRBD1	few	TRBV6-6	CASSSTGGTEAFF	TGTGCCAGCAGTTCAACAGGGGGCACTGAAGCTTTCTTT
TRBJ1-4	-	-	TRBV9	CASSVAGNEKLFF	TGTGCCAGCAGCGTAGCGGGTAATGAAAAACTGTTTTTT
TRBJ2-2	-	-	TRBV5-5	CASSWGADTGELFF	TGTGCCAGCAGTTGGGGGGCCGACACCGGGGAGCTGTTTTTT
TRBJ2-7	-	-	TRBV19	CASSMVQGTEQYF	TGTGCCAGTAGTATGGTACAGGGCACCGAGCAGTACTTC
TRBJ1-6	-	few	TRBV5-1	CASSDTSSYNSPLHF	TGCGCCAGCAGCGACACTAGCTCCTATAATTCACCCCTCCACTTT
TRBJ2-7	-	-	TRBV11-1	CASSPYRDEQYF	TGTGCCAGCAGCCCGTACAGGGACGAGCAGTACTTC
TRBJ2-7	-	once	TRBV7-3	CASSLREGSYEQYF	TGTGCCAGCAGCTTAAGAGAGGGATCCTACGAGCAGTACTTC
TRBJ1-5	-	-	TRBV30	CAWSAGTSNQPQHF	TGTGCCTGGAGCGCAGGGACTAGCAATCAGCCCCAGCATTTT